Detailed here is one T cell receptor (beta chain). TCRdb keeps only in-frame clones here, not all; method: immunoSEQ multiplex PCR. Among 180,000 or so clones listed, around 90% were seen once. The data originate from a study of blood T cell repertoires in COVID-19. Study background: The origin of the acute and convalescent COVID-19 samples was the United States, Italy and Spain.

The CDR3 consists of 15 residues. Per germline, CDR1 MNHEY and CDR2 SMNVEV (reference sequence). With 6 bases clipped from V and 10 bases from J, the junction kept 14 bases outside the gene matches. This chain links TRBV27 with TRBJ1-4; 7 bases are a match to TRBD1. The sample was peripheral blood. The source is a man aged 35-49 years with acute or convalescent COVID-19. This chain's CDR3 is CASSLGGGSGRKLFF. Here the CDR3 DNA reads TGTGCCAGCAGCCTAGGAGGGGGCAGCGGCCGAAAACTGTTTTTT. The variable domain in full, with the rest retrieved from reference TRBV27 and TRBJ1-4, is EAQVTQNPRYLITVTGKKLTVTCSQNMNHEYMSWYRQDPGLGLRQIYYSMNVEVTDKGDVPEGYKVSRKEKRNFPLILESPSPNQTSLYFCASSLGGGSGRKLFFGSGTQLSVL.